This T cell receptor (beta chain) originates from a study of human T cells and chemical hapten exposure. Study summary: Alopecia universalis, totalis or areata was present in patients who were mostly female.

Stated time point: pre-sensitization, week 0. Treatment in this sample: therapeutic diphenylcyclopropenone sensitization with weekly scalp DPC. With respect to this clonotype: Its specificity is not known.

Points from the study as a whole: Patch test score rose with PT1 expanded TCR count, significant at thresholds 8, 16 and 32, not 4. Counts of TCRs above 1 in 1000 frequency stayed unchanged with DPC sensitization.

This CDR3 region has 15 residues. Germline V lookup: CDR1 SQVTM, CDR2 ANQGSEA. The V gene lost 3 bases and the J gene lost 0 bases, with 15 bases spanning the gap. How the authors handled the data: Samples held a median of about 94,000 TCRs, range roughly 20,000–700,000. TCRdb re-derived calls from the RACE reads in MiXCR, one entry per CDR3 protein. What appears here as the V and J calls and clone size reflects TCRdb's work, not the paper's. This sample yields 50,000 to 65,000 distinct CDR3 sequences, of which around 6.6% are seen a single time; approximately 1.6% belongs to the top ten. The specimen comprised whole blood, sampled in connection with sensitization to the hapten diphenylcyclopropenone (DPC). The sequence derives from a woman aged 25 to 39 with alopecia areata. Some clones in this sample may be carry-over from other donors' samples. This chain links TRBV29-1 with TRBJ2-7, with D maybe TRBD2 (6 bases). CDR3 nucleotides: TGCAGCGTTGAGTATTTGGCGGGGAGCTCCTACGAGCAGTACTTC. This translates into CSVEYLAGSSYEQYF.